This TCR beta chain was recorded in a study of cytomegalovirus exposure and HLA in healthy donors. Overall study context: Researchers found that approximately 85% of 398 genotyped donors fell within the Caucasian-associated ancestry cluster.

Worth noting for this clone: The antigen is undetermined.

Trimming took 6 bases from V and 0 from J, leaving 18 bases between them. The CDR3 is 17 amino acids. Germline lookup yields CDR1 SNHLY and CDR2 FYNNEI. The primer mix had 60 Vbeta and 13 Jbeta primers. Assay used: immunoSEQ multiplex PCR; TCRdb lists only in-frame clones, some missing. Counted here are fewer than 120,000 clones, more than 75% occurring once; the ten biggest clones make up about 1.8%. Broader study findings: A missense DCLRE1C variant was associated with V- and J-gene trimming of TCR beta chains in a later analysis, and an independent cohort replicated the association. Upon later analysis, TCR association rates were observed to vary by HLA locus, being highest for DRB1 and lowest for HLA-C. HLA alleles showed associations with some 17,000 TCR beta sequences in a later analysis, at a 0.05 false discovery rate.

The TCR sequence derives from a middle-aged man in good health and CMV-seronegative. The sequenced material came from PBMCs. The gene calls are TRBV2 and TRBJ1-5, with a possible D match to TRBD1 (6 bases). CDR3 in DNA: TGTGCCAGCAGCGGAGACGGACAGAGCTATAGCAATCAGCCCCAGCATTTT. Its translation: CASSGDGQSYSNQPQHF.